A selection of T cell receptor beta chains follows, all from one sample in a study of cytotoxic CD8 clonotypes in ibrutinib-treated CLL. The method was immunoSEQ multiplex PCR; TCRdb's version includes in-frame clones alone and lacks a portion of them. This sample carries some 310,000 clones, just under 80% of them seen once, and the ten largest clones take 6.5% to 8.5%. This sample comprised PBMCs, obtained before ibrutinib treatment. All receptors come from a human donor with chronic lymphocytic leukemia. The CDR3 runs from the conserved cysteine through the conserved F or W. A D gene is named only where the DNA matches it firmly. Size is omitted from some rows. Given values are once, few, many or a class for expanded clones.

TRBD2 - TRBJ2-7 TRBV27 TGTGCCAGCAGTTTTGGACTAGCGGGAGGGCCTGTCTACGAGCAGTACTTC CASSFGLAGGPVYEQYF
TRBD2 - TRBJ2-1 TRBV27 TGTGCCAGCAGTCCAGGACTAGCGTCGGGCTCCTACAATGAGCAGTTCTTC CASSPGLASGSYNEQFF
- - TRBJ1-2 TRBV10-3 TGTGCCATCTTCTCCATCTATGGCTACACCTTC CAIFSIYGYTF
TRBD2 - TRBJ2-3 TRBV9 TGTGCCAGCAGCGTAGATTGGTCTGGGACTAGCGGGAGGGCGACAGATACGCAGTATTTT CASSVDWSGTSGRATDTQYF
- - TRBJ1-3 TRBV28 TGTGCCAGCAGTTTAAGGGGAAACACCATATATTTT CASSLRGNTIYF
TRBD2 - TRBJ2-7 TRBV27 TGTGCCAGCAGTGAGGAGACTAGCGGGAGTTATTTCGACGAGCAGTACTTC CASSEETSGSYFDEQYF
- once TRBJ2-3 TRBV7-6 TGTGCCAGCAGCCCAGGGGTTTCAGATACGCAGTATTTT CASSPGVSDTQYF
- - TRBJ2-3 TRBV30 TGTGCCTGGAGTAAAGGGCAGCGGGGCACAGATACGCAGTATTTT CAWSKGQRGTDTQYF
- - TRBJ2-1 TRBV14 TGTGCCAGCAGGGCTAGCGTACCTTACAATGAGCAGTTCTTC CASRASVPYNEQFF
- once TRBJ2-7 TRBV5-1 TGCGCCAGCAGATCGGACTCTACCCGTGGGTACTTC CASRSDSTRGYF
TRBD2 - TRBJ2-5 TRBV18 TGTGCCAGCTCACCGGCGGGAGGGGGAAAAGAGACCCAGTACTTC CASSPAGGGKETQYF
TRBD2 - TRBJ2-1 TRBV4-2 TGTGCCAGCAGCCAAGATCTCGGGAGACTAGCGTCCTACAATGAGCAGTTCTTC CASSQDLGRLASYNEQFF
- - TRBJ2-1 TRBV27 TGTGCCAGCAGTTTTGGGGCGGGCAATGAGCAGTTCTTC CASSFGAGNEQFF
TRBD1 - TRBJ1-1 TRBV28 TGTGCCAGCGGCGTCACCGGGACAGGGGTCGCTGAAGCTTTCTTT CASGVTGTGVAEAFF
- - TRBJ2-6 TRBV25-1 TGTGCCAGCAGTGATATAGGGTTAGCTGGGGCCAACGTCCTGACTTTC CASSDIGLAGANVLTF
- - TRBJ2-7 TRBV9 TGTGCCAGCAGCGTGGGTAGGAGCTCCTACGAGCAGTACTTC CASSVGRSSYEQYF
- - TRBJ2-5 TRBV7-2 TGTGCCAGCAGCCCGTCATCGACAGTGAAAGAGACCCAGTACTTC CASSPSSTVKETQYF
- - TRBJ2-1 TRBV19 TGTGCCAGTAGCCGATTAGAGGGGGTCTACAATGAGCAGTTCTTC CASSRLEGVYNEQFF
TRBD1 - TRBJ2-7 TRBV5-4 TGTGCCAGCAGCTTGGACAGGGGGCGACTATACGAGCAGTACTTC CASSLDRGRLYEQYF
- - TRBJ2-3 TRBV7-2 TGTGCCAGCAGCCCGACGGGGGATACGCAGTATTTT CASSPTGDTQYF
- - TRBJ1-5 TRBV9 TGTGCCAGCAGCGTAGGACAGGACAATCAGCCCCAGCATTTT CASSVGQDNQPQHF
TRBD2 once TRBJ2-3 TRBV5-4 TGTGCCAGCAGCTTGACTAGCGGGAGTACAGATACGCAGTATTTT CASSLTSGSTDTQYF
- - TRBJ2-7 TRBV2 TGTGCCAGCACGGTGAAAACCTACGAGCAGTACTTC CASTVKTYEQYF
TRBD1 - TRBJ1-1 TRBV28 TGTGCCAGTTGCCGGACAGGGTCCATGAACACTGAAGCTTTCTTT CASCRTGSMNTEAFF
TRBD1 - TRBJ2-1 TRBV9 TGTGCCAGCAGCGTAACAGGGGGGAATGAGCAGTTCTTC CASSVTGGNEQFF
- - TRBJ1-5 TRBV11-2 TGTGCCAGCAGCTTAGAGGGAATCCCTAATCAGCCCCAGCATTTT CASSLEGIPNQPQHF
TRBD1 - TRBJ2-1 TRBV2 TGTGCCAGCAGCCTACTGGGACAGTATTTTTTCGACGGGTTCTTC CASSLLGQYFFDGFF
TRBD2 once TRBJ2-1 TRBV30 TGTGCCTGGAGTTCGCTAGCGGCATACAATGAGCAGTTCTTC CAWSSLAAYNEQFF
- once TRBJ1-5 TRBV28 TGTGCCAGCAGTTTATTGCAGTATAGCAATCAGCCCCAGCATTTT CASSLLQYSNQPQHF
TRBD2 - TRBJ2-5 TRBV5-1 TGCGCCAGCAGCTTAAGCCCTAGCGGGCGGTACCAAGAGACCCAGTACTTC CASSLSPSGRYQETQYF
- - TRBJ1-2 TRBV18 TGTGCCAGCTCACCAGGGATCAACTATGGCTACACCTTC CASSPGINYGYTF
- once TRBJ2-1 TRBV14 TGTGCCAGCAGCCAAGATCCGGGGGATGAGCAGTTCTTC CASSQDPGDEQFF
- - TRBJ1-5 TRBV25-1 TGTGCCAGCAGTTCCACCCAGGGTAGCAATCAGCCCCAGCATTTT CASSSTQGSNQPQHF
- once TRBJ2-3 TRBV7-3 TGTGCCAGCAGCAAGGTTGGCACAGATACGCAGTATTTT CASSKVGTDTQYF
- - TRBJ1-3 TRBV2 TGTGCCAGCAGTGACGACAGTAGACACACCATATATTTT CASSDDSRHTIYF
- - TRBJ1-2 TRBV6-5 TGTGCCAGCAGTTACCCACAGGGTAGATATGGCTACACCTTC CASSYPQGRYGYTF
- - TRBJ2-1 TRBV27 TGTGCCAGCAGTTCAGGTGCTGGGGGGCAGTTCTTC CASSSGAGGQFF
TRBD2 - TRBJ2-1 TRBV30 TGTGCCTGGAGAAACGGCGGGAGAGTTTACAATGAGCAGTTCTTC CAWRNGGRVYNEQFF
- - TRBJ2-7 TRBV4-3 TGCGCCAGCAGCCAAGTTCTGACGGGACTTGGCGAGCAGTACTTC CASSQVLTGLGEQYF
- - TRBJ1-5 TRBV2 TGTGCCAGCAGTGGGGTCGGCAATCAGCCCCAGCATTTT CASSGVGNQPQHF
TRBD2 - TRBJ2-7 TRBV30 TGTGCCTGGAGTCAACTAGCGGGAGGGTGGTACGAGCAGTACTTC CAWSQLAGGWYEQYF